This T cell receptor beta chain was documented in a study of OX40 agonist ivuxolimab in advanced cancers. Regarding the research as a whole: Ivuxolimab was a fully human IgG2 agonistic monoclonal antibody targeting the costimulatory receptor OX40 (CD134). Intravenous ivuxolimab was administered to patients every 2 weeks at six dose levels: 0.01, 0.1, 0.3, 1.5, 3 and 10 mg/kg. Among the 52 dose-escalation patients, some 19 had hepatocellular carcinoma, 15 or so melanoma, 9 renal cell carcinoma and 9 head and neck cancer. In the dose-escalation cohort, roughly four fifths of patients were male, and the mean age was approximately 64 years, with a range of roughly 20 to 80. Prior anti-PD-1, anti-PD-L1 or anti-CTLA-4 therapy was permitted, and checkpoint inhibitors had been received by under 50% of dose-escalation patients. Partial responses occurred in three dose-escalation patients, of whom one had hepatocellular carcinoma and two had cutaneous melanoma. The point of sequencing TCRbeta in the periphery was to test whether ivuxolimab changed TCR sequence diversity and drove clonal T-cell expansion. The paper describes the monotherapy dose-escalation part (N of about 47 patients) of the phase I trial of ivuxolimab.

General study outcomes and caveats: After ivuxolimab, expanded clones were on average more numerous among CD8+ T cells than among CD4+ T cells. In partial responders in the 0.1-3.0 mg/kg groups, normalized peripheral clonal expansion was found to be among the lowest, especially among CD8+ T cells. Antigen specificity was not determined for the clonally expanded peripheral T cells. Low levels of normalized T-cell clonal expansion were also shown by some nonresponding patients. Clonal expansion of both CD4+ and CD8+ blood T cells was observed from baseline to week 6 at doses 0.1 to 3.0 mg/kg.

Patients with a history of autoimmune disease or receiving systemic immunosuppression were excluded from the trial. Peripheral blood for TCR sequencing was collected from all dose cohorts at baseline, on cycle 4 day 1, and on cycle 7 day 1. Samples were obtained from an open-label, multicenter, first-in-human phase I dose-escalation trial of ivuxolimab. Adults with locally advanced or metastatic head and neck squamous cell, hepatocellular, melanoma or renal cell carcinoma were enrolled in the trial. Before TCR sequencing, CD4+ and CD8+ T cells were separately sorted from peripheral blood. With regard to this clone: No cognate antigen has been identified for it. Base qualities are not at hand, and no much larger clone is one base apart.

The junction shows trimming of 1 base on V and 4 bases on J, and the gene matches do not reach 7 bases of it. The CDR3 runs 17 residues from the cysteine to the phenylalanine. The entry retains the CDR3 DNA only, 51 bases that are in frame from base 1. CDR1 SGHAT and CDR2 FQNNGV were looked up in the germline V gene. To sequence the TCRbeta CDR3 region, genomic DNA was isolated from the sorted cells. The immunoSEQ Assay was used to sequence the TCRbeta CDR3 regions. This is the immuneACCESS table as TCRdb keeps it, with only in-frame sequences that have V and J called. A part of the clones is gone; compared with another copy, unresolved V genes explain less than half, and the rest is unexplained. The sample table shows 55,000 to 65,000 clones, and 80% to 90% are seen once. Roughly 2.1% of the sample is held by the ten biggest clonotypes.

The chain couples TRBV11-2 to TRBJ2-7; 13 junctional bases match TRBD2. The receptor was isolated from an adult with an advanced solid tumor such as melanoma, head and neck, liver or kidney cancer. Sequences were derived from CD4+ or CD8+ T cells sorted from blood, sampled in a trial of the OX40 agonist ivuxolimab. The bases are TGTGCCAGCAGCTTAGCTGGACTAGCGGGGGACCCGTACGAGCAGTACTTC. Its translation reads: CASSLAGLAGDPYEQYF.